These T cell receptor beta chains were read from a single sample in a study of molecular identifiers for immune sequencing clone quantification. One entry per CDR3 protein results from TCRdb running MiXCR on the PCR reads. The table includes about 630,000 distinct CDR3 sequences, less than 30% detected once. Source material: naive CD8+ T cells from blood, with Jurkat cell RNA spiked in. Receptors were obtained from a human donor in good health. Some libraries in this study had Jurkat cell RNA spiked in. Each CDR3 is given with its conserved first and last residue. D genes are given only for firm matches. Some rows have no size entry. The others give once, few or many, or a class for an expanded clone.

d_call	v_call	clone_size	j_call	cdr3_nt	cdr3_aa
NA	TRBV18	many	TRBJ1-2	TGTGCCAGCTCACCGGAGACAGTCTACTATGGCTACACCTTC	CASSPETVYYGYTF
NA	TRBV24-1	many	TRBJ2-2	TGTGCCACCAGTGATTTTAGTGGGAGTAACACCGGGGAGCTGTTTTTT	CATSDFSGSNTGELFF
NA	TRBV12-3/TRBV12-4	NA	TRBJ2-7	TGTGCCAGCAGTTTAGCAGGGAGAACCTACGAGCCGTACTTC	CASSLAGRTYEPYF
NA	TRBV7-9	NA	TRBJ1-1	TGTGCCAGCAGCTTAATCCGCCCTCTTGACACTGAAGCTTTCTTT	CASSLIRPLDTEAFF
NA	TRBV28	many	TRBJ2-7	TGTGCCAGCAGCACCGGACTCTCCTACGAGCAGTACTTC	CASSTGLSYEQYF
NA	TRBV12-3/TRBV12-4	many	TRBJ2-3	TGTGCCAGCAGTTCGGCCACGGCAGACACTAGCACAGATACGCAGTATTTT	CASSSATADTSTDTQYF
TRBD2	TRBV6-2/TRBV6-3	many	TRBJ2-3	TGTGCCAGCAGTCACCCTCAGGAGCGGGGGATGACAGATACGCAGTATTTT	CASSHPQERGMTDTQYF
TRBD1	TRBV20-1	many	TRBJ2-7	TGCAGTGCTAGTAATTGGGACAGCTACGAGCAGTACTTC	CSASNWDSYEQYF
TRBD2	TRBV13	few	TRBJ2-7	TGTGCCAGCAGCCCAGGGACTAGCGGGAGACTGTCGTACGAGCAGTACTTC	CASSPGTSGRLSYEQYF
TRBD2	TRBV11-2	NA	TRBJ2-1	TGTGCCAGCAGCTGGGGGAGCCTAGCGGGGGGGCAAAAGAGCTCCTACAATGAGCAGTTCTTC	CASSWGSLAGGQKSSYNEQFF
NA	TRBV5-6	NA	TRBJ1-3	TGTGCCAGCAGCCTTGGACAGTTCTCTGGAAACACCATATATTTT	CASSLGQFSGNTIYF
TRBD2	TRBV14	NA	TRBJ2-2	TGTGCCAGCAGCCAAGATCCTATAGCGGGGTACACCGGGGAGCTGTTTTTT	CASSQDPIAGYTGELFF
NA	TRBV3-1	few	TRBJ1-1	TGTGCCAGCAGCCTTCTGGGGACCCGGGGAGCAAATGAAGCTTTCTTT	CASSLLGTRGANEAFF
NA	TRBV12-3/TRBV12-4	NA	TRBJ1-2	TGTGCCAGCAGTTTAATTACCACAGGGCCAGAGGGCTACACCTTC	CASSLITTGPEGYTF
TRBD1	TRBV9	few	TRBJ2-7	TGTGCCAGCAGCTTGACAGGGGCCCGGACCTACGAGCAGTGCTTC	CASSLTGARTYEQCF
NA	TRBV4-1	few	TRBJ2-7	TGCGCCAGCAGCCAAGGGGCGGCGACCTACGAGCAGTACTTC	CASSQGAATYEQYF
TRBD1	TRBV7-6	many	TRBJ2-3	TGTGCCAGCAGCTCCGGGACAGGGGGCCTAGATACGCAGTATTTT	CASSSGTGGLDTQYF
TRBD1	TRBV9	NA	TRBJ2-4	TGTGCCAGCAGCGCCGAGGGGACAGCAGACAACATTCAGTACTTC	CASSAEGTADNIQYF